Each of the 6 T cell receptor beta chains below was sequenced from the same sample in a study of cytomegalovirus exposure and HLA in healthy donors. PCR primers comprised 60 Vbeta and 13 Jbeta primers. The repertoire was sequenced with immunoSEQ multiplex PCR; TCRdb's copy has only in-frame clones and lacks some. The table shows approximately 220,000 clones, with about three quarters occurring only once. Sequences were obtained from PBMCs. Receptor source: a male donor in good health and CMV-seronegative.

The chain links TRBV5-1 to TRBJ2-7; 8 bases are a match to TRBD2. The CDR3 is 14 residues long. Germline lookup yields CDR1 SGHRS and CDR2 YFSETQ. With 5 bases clipped from V and 3 bases from J, the junction kept 7 bases outside the gene matches. CDR3 nucleotide sequence: TGCGCCAGCAGGGTAGAAGCGGGAGTCTACGAGCAGTACTTC. Translating gives CASRVEAGVYEQYF.

The V and J genes are TRBV28 and TRBJ1-1; no clear D gene. Germline CDR1 and CDR2: MDHEN and SYDVKM. The CDR3 runs to 13 residues. The V gene lost 3 bases and the J gene lost 1 base, with 6 bases spanning the gap. Here the CDR3 reads CASSFPGNTEAFF. CDR3 nucleotides: TGTGCCAGCAGTTTCCCGGGGAACACTGAAGCTTTCTTT. The full variable domain, with the rest looked up from reference TRBV28 and TRBJ1-1, is DVKVTQSSRYLVKRTGEKVFLECVQDMDHENMFWYRQDPGLGLRLIYFSYDVKMKEKGDIPEGYSVSREKKERFSLILESASTNQTSMYLCASSFPGNTEAFFGQGTRLTVV.

This chain links TRBV13 with TRBJ2-5; D unresolved. V lost 3 bases and J lost 5, with 4 bases in between. Germline values: CDR1 PRHDT, CDR2 FYEKMQ (reference sequence). The CDR3 is 11 amino acids. The CDR3 spells CASSLRETQYF. CDR3 DNA: TGTGCCAGCAGCTTGAGGGAGACCCAGTACTTC.

This clone was seen more than once but under ten times. The chain uses TRBV5-1 and TRBJ1-1; no clear D. This CDR3 is built from 14 residues. Germline V gene data show CDR1 as SGHRS and CDR2 as YFSETQ. V was cut by 2 bases and J by 1 base, with 9 bases left in between. CDR3 DNA: TGCGCCAGCAGCTTCCGGACTGGGAACACTGAAGCTTTCTTT. This sequence encodes CASSFRTGNTEAFF.

V gene TRBV28 combines with J gene TRBJ2-5; tentative D call: TRBD1 (7 bases). The germline gives CDR1 MDHEN, CDR2 SYDVKM. Trimming took off 6 bases at V and 0 bases at J, with 11 bases between the two ends. The CDR3 has 14 amino acids. Here the CDR3 DNA reads TGTGCCAGCAGGGAGGGGGCGTACCAAGAGACCCAGTACTTC. Translating gives CASREGAYQETQYF. The whole variable domain, filled in from reference TRBV28 and TRBJ2-5, reads DVKVTQSSRYLVKRTGEKVFLECVQDMDHENMFWYRQDPGLGLRLIYFSYDVKMKEKGDIPEGYSVSREKKERFSLILESASTNQTSMYLCASREGAYQETQYFGPGTRLLVL.

This clone was seen once. This chain joins TRBV4-3 and TRBJ1-1, with 8 positions matching TRBD1. In germline, CDR1 is LGHNA, CDR2 YSLEER. The CDR3 consists of 15 residues. The ends lost 4 bases at V and 3 bases at J; junction bases unmatched: 7. The CDR3 DNA follows: TGCGCCAGCAGCCCCGGGACAGGTTTGGACACTGAAGCTTTCTTT. Encoded protein: CASSPGTGLDTEAFF.